The 30 T cell receptor beta chains reported below all come from one sample, sequenced in a study of blood T cells in healthy people across ages. Primed by a sample-barcoded 5' primer and a J-beta primer mix, a second PCR proceeded for 7 to 11 cycles. TCRdb used MiXCR to reprocess the 5' RACE reads, holding one entry per CDR3 protein. This table holds under 700,000 distinct CDR3 sequences, around 24% found once. These records were also assigned to another study, of T cells of mothers and their children.

Sequencing was carried out using blood. The receptors derive from a boy aged 5-17 years in good health.

On this clonotype: A junction boundary mismatches the germline segment, possibly from a read error. V usage is TRBV4-3 and J usage is TRBJ2-7; 8 bases are a match to TRBD1. Matching the DNA end better, TRBJ2-1 makes the J call doubtful. This CDR3 contains 17 residues. Germline V gives CDR1 LGHNA, CDR2 YSLEER. The CDR3 is CAGSHPPIQGANVEQFF. The CDR3 region has the DNA TGCGCCGGCAGCCATCCTCCTATTCAGGGGGCGAATGTTGAGCAGTTCTTC.

The V call is TRBV7-6, the J call TRBJ1-4, with D perhaps TRBD1 (6 bases). Trimming removed 3 bases from V and 8 bases from J, with 13 bases in between. In germline, CDR1 is SGHVS, CDR2 FNYEAQ. CDR3 length equals 14 residues. CDR3 coding DNA: TGTGCCAGCAGCTTGAACCCAGGGGCCGAAAAACTGTTTTTT. This sequence encodes CASSLNPGAEKLFF.

The chain combines TRBV20-1 with TRBJ2-3; D unresolved. The germline V and J ends were trimmed by 5 bases and 2 bases, with 17 bases remaining between them. This CDR3 is built from 15 residues. The germline CDR1 and CDR2 sequences are DFQATT and SNEGSKA (reference sequence). CDR3 sequence (DNA): TGCAGTGCTCGATACCCAGACCTCGACACAGATACGCAGTATTTT. Translating it yields CSARYPDLDTDTQYF.

A few counts support this clonotype. The rearrangement joins TRBV18 to TRBJ2-5; perhaps TRBD1 as D (5 bases). The CDR3 has 14 residues. V was cut by 4 bases and J by 2 bases, with 11 bases left in between. Germline CDR1 KGHSH, CDR2 LQKENI. CDR3 DNA: TGTGCCAGCTCACAACAGGTCAGACAAGAGACCCAGTACTTC. It translates to CASSQQVRQETQYF.

The chain has TRBV29-1 and TRBJ2-1, with D uncertain. The CDR3 is 13 residues long. CDR1 is SQVTM and CDR2 is ANQGSEA in the germline V gene. The germline V and J ends were trimmed by 4 bases and 6 bases, with 13 bases remaining between them. For the CDR3, the DNA is TGCAGCGTTGTAGATGGGTTCGCCAATGAGCAGTTCTTC. It specifies CSVVDGFANEQFF.

This clonotype was picked up many times. This chain links TRBV28 with TRBJ2-7, with 7 bases lining up with TRBD2. Unmatched junction bases numbered 8, after V lost 3 bases and J lost 6 bases. This CDR3 spans 14 amino acids. Per germline, CDR1 MDHEN and CDR2 SYDVKM. This CDR3 reads CASSFKGSGREQYF. The CDR3 DNA is TGTGCCAGCAGTTTTAAGGGTAGCGGGCGCGAGCAGTACTTC.

This clonotype has only a few counts. The V call is TRBV6-5, the J call TRBJ1-2; 7 nucleotides line up with TRBD1. Germline CDR1 and CDR2: MNHEY and SVGAGI. Trimming took 2 bases from V and 3 from J; bases not matched to a gene: 6. This CDR3 has 15 amino acids. The DNA of the CDR3 is TGTGCCAGCAGTTACGACAGGGCGAAGGACTATGGCTACACCTTC. This codes for CASSYDRAKDYGYTF.

This clonotype was recorded a few times. V is TRBV20-1 and J is TRBJ1-4, with D unclear. The CDR3 length is 14 residues. V lost 6 bases to trimming and J lost 3 bases, with 14 bases between them. CDR1 is DFQATT, CDR2 SNEGSKA, per germline (reference sequence). CDR3 sequence reads: CSAEGFQANEKLFF. Here the CDR3 DNA reads TGCAGTGCGGAAGGGTTTCAGGCTAATGAAAAACTGTTTTTT.

In its sample, this clonotype was seen once. The J gene is TRBJ2-2, the V gene TRBV7-3, with D unclear. The CDR3 runs to 13 residues. Germline CDR1 and CDR2: SGHTA and FQGTGA. Trimming cost V 3 bases and J 6 bases, with 8 bases left between them. The CDR3 DNA sequence: TGTGCCAGCAGCTTTAGCATAGCCGGGGAGCTGTTTTTT. This codes for CASSFSIAGELFF. Supplemented by reference TRBV7-3 and TRBJ2-2, the full variable domain reads GAGVSQTPSNKVTEKGKYVELRCDPISGHTALYWYRQSLGQGPEFLIYFQGTGAADDSGLPNDRFFAVRPEGSVSTLKIQRTERGDSAVYLCASSFSIAGELFFGEGSRLTVL.

A few counts support this clonotype. This chain uses TRBV5-1 with TRBJ1-2, with TRBD1 matching over 7 bases. The CDR3 has 17 amino acids. Per the germline V gene, CDR1 is SGHRS and CDR2 is YFSETQ. With V trimmed by 2 bases and J by 4 bases, 14 bases remained unmatched. CDR3 sequence: CASSLTGQFPRAYGYTF. CDR3 nucleotide sequence: TGCGCCAGCAGCTTAACGGGACAGTTCCCTCGGGCCTATGGCTACACCTTC.

This clonotype was seen a few times. CDR3 sequence: CASSLTHRGNGYTF. CDR3 sequence (DNA): TGTGCCAGCAGCCTCACTCACAGGGGAAATGGCTACACCTTC. This rearrangement joins TRBV3-1 to TRBJ1-2; TRBD1 agrees at 7 bases. V gave up 4 bases and J gave up 6 bases; unmatched junction bases: 8. The CDR3 sequence is 14 residues long. Germline V gene lookup returns CDR1 LGHDT and CDR2 YNNKEL (reference sequence).

This chain joins TRBV27 and TRBJ2-5, with D perhaps matching TRBD2 (5 bases). With the DNA end fitting TRBJ2-7 better, the J assignment may be wrong. The length of the CDR3 is 15 residues. CDR1 is MNHEY, CDR2 SMNVEV, per germline (reference sequence). The CDR3 is CASRSRANPGYEQYF. CDR3 nucleotides: TGTGCCAGCAGATCGAGGGCAAATCCGGGGTACGAGCAGTACTTC.

This clonotype has a handful of counts. No conserved phenylalanine or tryptophan ends this CDR3, so it is likely a read error. CDR3 sequence (DNA): TGTGCCAGCAGCCTTAGGACAGGGGTGAACGAGCAGTACTCC. Residues: CASSLRTGVNEQYS. The chain carries TRBV3-1 and TRBJ2-7; TRBD1 agrees at 9 bases. Germline CDR1 reads LGHDT; CDR2 reads YNNKEL (reference sequence). The CDR3 has 14 residues. The junction had 6 bases not matched to a gene; V was cut back by 4 bases and J by 5 bases.

This clonotype came up a few times. V is TRBV2 and J is TRBJ2-1; tentative D call: TRBD1 (6 bases). This CDR3 has 13 amino acids. The V end was cut by 0 bases, the J end by 14 bases, with 14 bases between. Germline V gene sequence: CDR1 SNHLY, CDR2 FYNNEI. The CDR3 protein is CASSEAMSGVKFF. The CDR3 nucleotides read TGTGCCAGCAGTGAAGCGATGTCAGGGGTCAAGTTCTTC.

The chain carries TRBV4-1 and TRBJ2-7, with 12 bases fitting TRBD2. V trimming: 3 bases; J trimming: 4 bases; junction bases outside the gene matches: 7. CDR3 length equals 16 residues. Germline CDR1 MGHRA, CDR2 YSYEKL. The CDR3 reads CASSHASGRALYEQYF. The CDR3 region has the DNA TGCGCCAGCAGCCACGCTAGCGGGAGGGCCCTGTACGAGCAGTACTTC.

The J gene is TRBJ2-7, the V gene TRBV6-1, with 8 nucleotides matching TRBD1. V lost 2 bases, J lost 3 bases, and 6 bases stayed unmatched. Germline lookup yields CDR1 MNHNS and CDR2 SASEGT. CDR3 size: 15 residues. Here the CDR3 reads CASSERGTGSYEQYF. The CDR3 coding sequence is TGTGCCAGCAGTGAACGGGGGACAGGCAGCTACGAGCAGTACTTC.

A few counts support this clonotype. One end of the junction varies from germline; a read error may be responsible. The V and J genes are TRBV11-2 and TRBJ1-2; 8 positions agree with TRBD1. The CDR3 consists of 15 residues. Germline V CDR1 and CDR2: SGHAT, FQNNGV. CDR3 DNA sequence: TGTGCCAGCGGCTTCCCCCGGACAGGGAAGAATGGCTACACCTTC. Its translation: CASGFPRTGKNGYTF.

This clonotype showed up just a few times. The J gene is TRBJ2-3, the V gene TRBV2; the match to TRBD2 covers 9 bases. The CDR3 covers 16 residues. Germline V gene data show CDR1 as SNHLY and CDR2 as FYNNEI. The V and J ends lost 7 bases and 2 bases, in that order; junction bases with no gene match: 10. The CDR3 bases are TGTGCCAGCAAGGAGGATAGCGGGGGATACACAGATACGCAGTATTTT. It translates to CASKEDSGGYTDTQYF.

The chain combines TRBV6-5 with TRBJ1-4, with D unclear. The CDR3 covers 14 residues. The V gene's germline CDR1 is MNHEY and CDR2 SVGAGI. The V and J ends lost 6 bases and 6 bases respectively, with 14 bases between them. In nucleotides, the CDR3 is TGTGCCAGCAGCTCCGGGTCGCCACATGAAAAACTGTTTTTT. This sequence encodes CASSSGSPHEKLFF.

This CDR3 is CASNEPPSRAGNTIYF. Here the CDR3 DNA reads TGTGCCAGCAACGAACCCCCGAGCAGGGCCGGAAACACCATATATTTT. The V and J genes are TRBV7-2 and TRBJ1-3; D possibly corresponds to TRBD1 (5 bases). The V end lost 7 bases, the J end lost 4 bases, and 20 bases lay between the germline ends. Germline V CDR1 and CDR2: SGHTA, FQGNSA. The CDR3 extends over 16 amino acids.

The sample holds a few counts of this clonotype. The chain couples TRBV20-1 to TRBJ2-5; weak D call: TRBD1 (6 bases). The germline CDR1 and CDR2 sequences are DFQATT and SNEGSKA (reference sequence). The CDR3 has 14 residues. Trimming took 5 bases from V and 0 from J, leaving 13 bases between them. The CDR3 loop is CSARYGQYQETQYF. CDR3 nucleotides: TGCAGTGCTCGGTATGGACAGTACCAAGAGACCCAGTACTTC.

The chain employs TRBV28 and TRBJ2-3; D call uncertain. The V and J ends lost 5 bases and 4 bases respectively, with 16 bases between them. Germline V CDR1 and CDR2: MDHEN, SYDVKM. This CDR3 region has 15 residues. The CDR3 DNA reads TGTGCCAGCAGTCTAAAGAGGTACTTCGCAGATACGCAGTATTTT. Translated, it gives CASSLKRYFADTQYF.

V gene TRBV6-2 or TRBV6-3 combines with J gene TRBJ2-5; 8 nucleotides match TRBD1. V dropped 4 bases and J dropped 2; count of bases not matched to a gene: 18. The CDR3 runs 19 residues. Looked up from germline, CDR1 is MNHEY and CDR2 is SVGEGT. CDR3 in amino acids: CASSFSQGASTGLQETQYF. As DNA, the CDR3 is TGTGCCAGCAGTTTCAGTCAGGGGGCGTCGACGGGATTGCAAGAGACCCAGTACTTC.

This clonotype was recorded a few times. The chain carries TRBV4-3 and TRBJ2-3, with D possibly matching TRBD2 (5 bases). This CDR3 has 14 amino acids. Germline V gene data show CDR1 as LGHNA and CDR2 as YSLEER. V was pared by 0 bases and J by 10 bases, with 14 bases between. CDR3 residues: CASSQEDYGVPQYF. The CDR3 DNA follows: TGCGCCAGCAGCCAAGAAGACTACGGAGTCCCGCAGTATTTT.

The V call is TRBV9, the J call TRBJ1-1; 11 nucleotides align to TRBD1. The V segment lost 4 bases and the J segment 6 bases; nucleotides outside the gene matches: 8. The CDR3 is 15 amino acids. Per germline, CDR1 SGDLS and CDR2 YYNGEE. The CDR3 sequence: CASSTWTGGVSEAFF. The CDR3 DNA reads TGTGCCAGCAGCACATGGACAGGGGGCGTCTCTGAAGCTTTCTTT. Based on the CDR3 plus reference TRBV9 and TRBJ1-1, the full variable domain is DSGVTQTPKHLITATGQRVTLRCSPRSGDLSVYWYQQSLDQGLQFLIQYYNGEERAKGNILERFSAQQFPDLHSELNLSSLELGDSALYFCASSTWTGGVSEAFFGQGTRLTVV.

A remark on this clonotype: One end of the junction varies from germline; a read error may be responsible. The chain has TRBV7-9 and TRBJ2-7, with 11 nucleotides matching TRBD1. The germline gives CDR1 SEHNR, CDR2 FQNEAQ (reference sequence). CDR3 length equals 16 residues. The CDR3 DNA sequence: TGTGCCAGCTGCTTAGGGTCTGGGACAGGGGGCTACGAGCAGTACTTC. Its protein is CASCLGSGTGGYEQYF.

The chain links TRBV7-9 to TRBJ2-4; 7 nucleotides match TRBD1. The CDR3 loop spans 14 amino acids. V lost 4 bases and J lost 5; bases outside the gene matches: 5. The germline CDR1 and CDR2 sequences are SEHNR and FQNEAQ (reference sequence). The DNA for the CDR3 is TGTGCCAGCAGCTCGACAGGGTCGGAAAACATTCAGTACTTC. This gives the protein CASSSTGSENIQYF.

The chain links TRBV7-9 to TRBJ2-5, with D perhaps matching TRBD1 (5 bases). Judging by the DNA end, TRBJ2-7 fits better; the J call may be wrong. Germline values: CDR1 SEHNR, CDR2 FQNEAQ (reference sequence). The CDR3 runs to 13 residues. This CDR3 is CASSPTVVYEQYF. The CDR3, as DNA: TGTGCCAGCAGCCCGACAGTGGTCTACGAGCAGTACTTC.

This clonotype was seen a few times. This chain connects TRBV7-9 to TRBJ1-2, with a weak D call TRBD1 (5 bases). CDR3 length: 16 amino acids. V was clipped by 5 bases and J by 7 bases, with 23 bases between them. CDR1 is SEHNR, CDR2 FQNEAQ, per germline (reference sequence). As DNA, the CDR3 is TGTGCCAGCAGCCTCCATCTCGACAGTAAATTGTGTGGCTACACCTTC. Translated: CASSLHLDSKLCGYTF.

The gene calls are TRBV20-1 and TRBJ2-5; 11 bases map to TRBD2. V was clipped by 6 bases and J by 0 bases; unmatched bases: 6. The CDR3 consists of 15 residues. Germline CDR1 reads DFQATT; CDR2 reads SNEGSKA (reference sequence). CDR3 DNA sequence: TGCAGTGCGATTGGGACTAGCGGTGACCAAGAGACCCAGTACTTC. As protein: CSAIGTSGDQETQYF.